These 31 T cell receptor beta chains were all obtained from the same sample, sequenced in a study of shared clonotypes between healthy human individuals. Only CD45RO-negative cells positively selected for CCR7 counted as naive CD8 cells, so terminally differentiated effector memory CD45RA+ cells were excluded. The repertoire was sequenced with immunoSEQ multiplex PCR; TCRdb's copy has only in-frame clones and lacks some. The sample has around 2,100,000 clones, about 95% seen once. Sequencing was done on a sample of naive CD8+ T cells sorted from blood. These receptors all stem from a man aged 18 to 30 in good health.

Remarks on this clone: The same CDR3 arises from other DNA sequences in this sample as well. CDR3 region: CASSPDGSYEQYF. CDR3 nucleotide sequence: TGTGCCAGCAGCCCGGACGGTTCCTACGAGCAGTACTTC. This chain connects TRBV7-9 to TRBJ2-7; D remains ambiguous. The germline V and J ends were trimmed by 5 bases and 1 base, with 9 bases remaining between them. The CDR3 contains 13 residues. Per the germline V gene, CDR1 is SEHNR and CDR2 is FQNEAQ (reference sequence).

Concerning this clone: The sample carries other DNA sequences with the same CDR3. The chain's CDR3 is CASSVTGSTDTQYF. The CDR3 bases are TGTGCCAGCAGCGTAACGGGGAGCACAGATACGCAGTATTTT. The chain links TRBV9 to TRBJ2-3, with D maybe TRBD2 (5 bases). CDR3 length: 14 amino acids. Trimming pared 1 base from V and 0 bases from J, leaving 6 bases between. CDR1 is SGDLS and CDR2 is YYNGEE in the germline V gene.

This chain joins TRBV28 and TRBJ1-5; D perhaps matches TRBD1 (6 bases). CDR3 length equals 14 residues. Trimming pared 4 bases from V and 5 bases from J, leaving 12 bases between. Germline CDR1 MDHEN, CDR2 SYDVKM. CDR3 DNA: TGTGCCAGCAGTTACTACAGGGTTGATCAGCCCCAGCATTTT. Its translation: CASSYYRVDQPQHF.

The chain couples TRBV7-9 to TRBJ2-7; D ambiguous. The CDR3 has 15 residues. V lost 2 bases, J lost 3 bases, and 14 bases lay in between. Germline V gives CDR1 SEHNR, CDR2 FQNEAQ (reference sequence). Written as DNA, the CDR3 is TGTGCCAGCAGCTTAATAGGGTACGGAGACTACGAGCAGTACTTC. Translating gives CASSLIGYGDYEQYF.

The chain uses TRBV4-2 and TRBJ2-7; the D is unclear. Trimming removed 0 bases at V and 0 bases at J, with 12 bases between. This CDR3 region has 16 residues. Looked up from germline, CDR1 is LGHNA and CDR2 is YNFKEQ. In DNA, the CDR3 is TGTGCCAGCAGCCAAGATGAATCGTTCAACTCCTACGAGCAGTACTTC. It yields the protein CASSQDESFNSYEQYF.

This chain joins TRBV18 and TRBJ1-4; 7 positions agree with TRBD1. J lost 3 bases, V lost 6 bases, and 7 bases had no gene match. Looked up from germline, CDR1 is KGHSH and CDR2 is LQKENI. The CDR3 runs 15 residues. The CDR3 loop reads CASSPTGMANEKLFF. The DNA for the CDR3 is TGTGCCAGCTCCCCGACAGGGATGGCTAATGAAAAACTGTTTTTT.

For this clone: Other nucleotide sequences from this sample produce the same CDR3. The V gene is TRBV4-3, the J gene TRBJ2-1; 8 nucleotides agree with TRBD2. The germline gives CDR1 LGHNA, CDR2 YSLEER. The CDR3 has 16 residues. V shed 0 bases, J shed 4 bases, and the junction held 5 bases outside the gene matches. CDR3 protein: CASSQDLLAGYNEQFF. CDR3 DNA: TGCGCCAGCAGCCAAGATTTGCTAGCGGGTTACAATGAGCAGTTCTTC.

The chain links TRBV6-5 to TRBJ2-3; D gene uncertain. The CDR3 runs 15 residues. V was cut by 1 base and J by 4 bases, with 12 bases left in between. Germline V gene lookup returns CDR1 MNHEY and CDR2 SVGAGI. Here the CDR3 reads CASSYYTRGADTQYF. CDR3 sequence (DNA): TGTGCCAGCAGTTACTACACCCGAGGAGCAGATACGCAGTATTTT.

With regard to this clone: A much bigger clone sits one base away, suggesting this may be a read error. The V and J genes are TRBV7-8 and TRBJ2-5; D unclear. The CDR3 has 11 residues. Germline CDR1 and CDR2: SGHVS and FQNEAQ. V lost 1 base, J lost 7 bases, and 4 bases lay in between. Written as DNA, the CDR3 is TGTGCCAGCAGCTTAGGGGGGACCCAGTACTTC. Protein sequence: CASSLGGTQYF.

Comment on this clone: This sample includes further DNA sequences coding for the same CDR3. DNA of the CDR3: TGTGCCAGCAGCTTAGAGGCAGATTACGAGCAGTACTTC. Encoded protein: CASSLEADYEQYF. The chain joins TRBV11-2 to TRBJ2-7; no clear D. The V gene's germline CDR1 is SGHAT and CDR2 FQNNGV. CDR3 length equals 13 residues. V was cut by 0 bases and J by 4 bases, with 7 bases left in between.

The V and J genes are TRBV25-1 and TRBJ1-1; D is unclear. The CDR3 loop spans 13 amino acids. Germline V CDR1 and CDR2: MGHDK, SYGVNS. V lost 6 bases, J lost 1 base, and 9 bases lay in between. CDR3: CASSAGSNTEAFF. CDR3 DNA sequence: TGTGCCAGCAGCGCTGGTTCGAACACTGAAGCTTTCTTT.

As to this clone: Sequence at one end of the junction differs from germline and may be a read error. The J gene is TRBJ2-7, the V gene TRBV10-1; maybe TRBD2 (6 bases). The CDR3 has 18 amino acids. Germline lookup yields CDR1 WNHNN and CDR2 SYGVQD (reference sequence). As DNA, the CDR3 is TGCGCCAGCAGTGATGGATGGGGAGCCGGGAGTTCGGCCTATGAGCAGTACTTC. This sequence encodes CASSDGWGAGSSAYEQYF.

The chain uses TRBV21-1 and TRBJ1-3; TRBD1 reflects the table's D call only, with no check against the DNA. TRBV21-1 is assigned pseudogene status. The CDR3 has 17 amino acids. The CDR3 loop reads CASCLSGRVFSGNTIYF. The DNA for the CDR3 is TGTGCCAGCTGCCTTAGTGGCAGGGTGTTTTCTGGAAACACCATATATTTT.

This sequence joins TRBV7-9 and TRBJ2-7; D might be TRBD1 (5 bases). CDR3 length equals 15 residues. Germline CDR1 and CDR2: SEHNR and FQNEAQ (reference sequence). With 5 bases removed from V and 3 bases from J, the gap between germline ends came to 17 bases. CDR3 nucleotides: TGTGCCAGCAGCATGGACAACCCCACCGGCTACGAGCAGTACTTC. Residues: CASSMDNPTGYEQYF.

As for this clone: Within the sample, other DNA sequences also encode this same CDR3. In nucleotides, the CDR3 is TGTGCCAGCAGCCTGACTAGCGGGGCCTACGAGCAGTACTTC. Protein product: CASSLTSGAYEQYF. This chain links TRBV6-5 with TRBJ2-7, with TRBD2 matching over 11 bases. CDR1 and CDR2 (germline): MNHEY, SVGAGI. This CDR3 has 14 residues. Trimming removed 6 bases from V and 2 bases from J; junction bases left unmatched: 3.

The chain couples TRBV30 to TRBJ1-1; maybe TRBD1 (5 bases). Looked up from germline, CDR1 is GTSNPN and CDR2 is SVGIG (reference sequence). This CDR3 spans 13 amino acids. V lost 5 bases, J lost 1 base, and 11 bases lay in between. The CDR3 loop is CAWDLQENTEAFF. CDR3 DNA sequence: TGTGCCTGGGACTTACAGGAGAACACTGAAGCTTTCTTT.

The J gene is TRBJ2-7, the V gene TRBV28, with D perhaps matching TRBD1 (5 bases). Germline values: CDR1 MDHEN, CDR2 SYDVKM. Trimming took 7 bases from V and 5 from J, leaving 15 bases between them. This CDR3 contains 13 residues. The DNA of the CDR3 is TGTGCCAGCACCGCCTTAATCAGGGACGAGCAGTACTTC. It encodes CASTALIRDEQYF.

The chain carries TRBV7-2 and TRBJ2-7; D is undetermined. Between the trimmed V and J ends, which lost 5 bases and 2 bases, there was a span of 13 bases. The CDR3 is 14 amino acids. CDR1 is SGHTA, CDR2 FQGNSA, per germline. The CDR3 reads CASSQNPRAYEQYF. The CDR3 DNA reads as TGTGCCAGCAGCCAAAACCCCAGAGCCTACGAGCAGTACTTC. Full variable domain (rest looked up from reference TRBV7-2 and TRBJ2-7): GAGVSQSPSNKVTEKGKDVELRCDPISGHTALYWYRQSLGQGLEFLIYFQGNSAPDKSGLPSDRFSAERTGGSVSTLTIQRTQQEDSAVYLCASSQNPRAYEQYFGPGTRLTVT.

J is TRBJ2-7 and V is TRBV10-2; D is unclear. CDR1 and CDR2 (germline): WSHSY, SAAADI. CDR3 length: 14 residues. Trimming took 1 base from V and 0 from J, leaving 7 bases between them. The CDR3 DNA reads as TGCGCCAGCAGTGAGTACGGTAACTCCTACGAGCAGTACTTC. Translating it yields CASSEYGNSYEQYF.

This chain connects TRBV7-8 to TRBJ1-1; the D gene is possibly TRBD1 (5 bases). CDR1 and CDR2 (germline): SGHVS, FQNEAQ. The CDR3 covers 16 residues. Trimming removed 0 bases from V and 0 bases from J, with 11 bases in between. The DNA for the CDR3 is TGTGCCAGCAGCTTAGCCCGACAGCCTCTGAACACTGAAGCTTTCTTT. Amino acids: CASSLARQPLNTEAFF.

The chain carries TRBV30 and TRBJ1-5; D gene ambiguous. CDR3 length: 12 amino acids. Trimming shortened V by 4 bases and J by 7 bases, and 11 bases separated the two germline ends. Germline assignment: CDR1 GTSNPN and CDR2 SVGIG (reference sequence). The CDR3 DNA follows: TGTGCCTGGAACCTACTAGGGCAGCCCCAGCATTTT. Translated: CAWNLLGQPQHF.

The chain employs TRBV10-3 and TRBJ1-2; 7 positions match TRBD1. The germline CDR1 and CDR2 sequences are ENHRY and SYGVKD. The V and J ends lost 6 bases and 3 bases, in that order; junction bases with no gene match: 10. This CDR3 comprises 15 residues. CDR3 sequence: CAISSGTQGDYGYTF. The CDR3 nucleotides read TGTGCCATCAGCTCCGGGACCCAGGGGGACTATGGCTACACCTTC.

Note on this clone: At one boundary the junction diverges from the germline segment, which might be a read error. The rearrangement joins TRBV7-2 to TRBJ2-7; D possibly corresponds to TRBD2 (5 bases). Germline assignment: CDR1 SGHTA and CDR2 FQGNSA. The CDR3 has 14 amino acids. This chain's CDR3 is CASSLAPDLYEQYF. Written as DNA, the CDR3 is TGTGCCAGCAGCCTAGCCCCAGACCTCTACGAGCAGTACTTC.

For this clone: The same CDR3 also results from other DNA sequences found in this sample. This chain uses TRBV27 with TRBJ1-4, with D hard to call. The V and J ends lost 1 base and 7 bases respectively, with 7 bases between them. CDR1 and CDR2 from the germline V gene are MNHEY and SMNVEV (reference sequence). CDR3 length: 13 amino acids. CDR3 coding DNA: TGTGCCAGCAGTTTATTGGGTGGTGAAAAACTGTTTTTT. Encoded protein: CASSLLGGEKLFF.

The chain links TRBV27 to TRBJ1-4, with D hard to call. V was trimmed by 3 bases and J by 7 bases, leaving 9 bases between them. CDR1 and CDR2 from the germline V gene are MNHEY and SMNVEV (reference sequence). The CDR3 contains 13 residues. This chain's CDR3 is CASSFTTSEKLFF. The CDR3 DNA sequence: TGTGCCAGCAGTTTTACTACCAGTGAAAAACTGTTTTTT.

CDR3 amino acids: CASSAGTIYNEQFF. In DNA, the CDR3 is TGTGCCAGCAGCGCCGGGACTATCTACAATGAGCAGTTCTTC. The chain couples TRBV5-6 to TRBJ2-1, with 7 positions matching TRBD2. Per germline, CDR1 SGHDT and CDR2 YYEEEE. The J segment lost 3 bases and the V segment lost 4 bases, leaving 4 bases of the junction unmatched. This CDR3 contains 14 residues.

The chain joins TRBV29-1 to TRBJ2-2, with TRBD2 matching over 11 bases. V was clipped by 6 bases and J by 6 bases; unmatched bases: 9. CDR1 SQVTM and CDR2 ANQGSEA come from the germline V gene. CDR3 size: 15 residues. CDR3 loop: CSVSGTSGLPGELFF. DNA for the CDR3: TGCAGCGTCAGCGGGACTAGCGGACTCCCCGGGGAGCTGTTTTTT.

The chain uses TRBV30 and TRBJ1-3; no reliable D call. In germline, CDR1 is GTSNPN, CDR2 SVGIG (reference sequence). V dropped 2 bases and J dropped 0 bases, with 11 bases sitting between them. The CDR3 sequence is 15 residues long. CDR3 residues: CAWSSASFSGNTIYF. The DNA of the CDR3 is TGTGCCTGGAGTTCCGCCAGCTTCTCTGGAAACACCATATATTTT.

V is TRBV5-8 and J is TRBJ2-7; 7 bases line up with TRBD2. The CDR3 covers 13 residues. The J segment lost 4 bases and the V segment lost 3 bases, leaving 4 bases of the junction unmatched. Looked up from germline, CDR1 is SGHTS and CDR2 is YDEGEE. CDR3 coding DNA: TGTGCCAGCAGCTGGGGGGGGAATTACGAGCAGTACTTC. As protein: CASSWGGNYEQYF.

This clone was seen only once. V and J are TRBV4-1 and TRBJ2-7; 11 bases are shared with TRBD2. This CDR3 comprises 17 residues. V lost 3 bases, J lost 0 bases, and 7 bases stayed unmatched. Germline V gives CDR1 MGHRA, CDR2 YSYEKL. The CDR3 DNA reads as TGCGCCAGCAGCCAGACCGGGACTAGCGGTAGCTCCTACGAGCAGTACTTC. This sequence encodes CASSQTGTSGSSYEQYF.

The CDR3 region has the DNA TGTGCCAGCAACGGTAGCAATCAGCCCCAGCATTTT. The encoded protein is CASNGSNQPQHF. This chain uses TRBV27 with TRBJ1-5; D call uncertain. The V gene's germline CDR1 is MNHEY and CDR2 SMNVEV (reference sequence). CDR3 length: 12 residues. V was clipped by 7 bases and J by 0 bases, with 4 bases between them.